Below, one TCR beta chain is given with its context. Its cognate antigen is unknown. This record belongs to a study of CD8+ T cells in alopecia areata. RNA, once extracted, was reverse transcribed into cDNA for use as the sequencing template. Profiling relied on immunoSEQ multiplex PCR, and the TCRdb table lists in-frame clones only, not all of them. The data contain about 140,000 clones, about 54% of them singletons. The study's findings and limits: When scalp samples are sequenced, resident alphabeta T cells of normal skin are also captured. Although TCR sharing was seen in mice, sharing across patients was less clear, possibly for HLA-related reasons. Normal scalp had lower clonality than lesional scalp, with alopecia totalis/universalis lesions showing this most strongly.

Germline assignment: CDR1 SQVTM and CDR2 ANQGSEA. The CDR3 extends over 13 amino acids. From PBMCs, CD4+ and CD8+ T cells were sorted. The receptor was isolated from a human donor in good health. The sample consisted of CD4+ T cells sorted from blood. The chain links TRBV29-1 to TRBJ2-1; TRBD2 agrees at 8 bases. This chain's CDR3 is CGKPGLVYNEQFF. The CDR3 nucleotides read TGCGGAAAACCGGGACTAGTCTACAATGAGCAGTTCTTC.